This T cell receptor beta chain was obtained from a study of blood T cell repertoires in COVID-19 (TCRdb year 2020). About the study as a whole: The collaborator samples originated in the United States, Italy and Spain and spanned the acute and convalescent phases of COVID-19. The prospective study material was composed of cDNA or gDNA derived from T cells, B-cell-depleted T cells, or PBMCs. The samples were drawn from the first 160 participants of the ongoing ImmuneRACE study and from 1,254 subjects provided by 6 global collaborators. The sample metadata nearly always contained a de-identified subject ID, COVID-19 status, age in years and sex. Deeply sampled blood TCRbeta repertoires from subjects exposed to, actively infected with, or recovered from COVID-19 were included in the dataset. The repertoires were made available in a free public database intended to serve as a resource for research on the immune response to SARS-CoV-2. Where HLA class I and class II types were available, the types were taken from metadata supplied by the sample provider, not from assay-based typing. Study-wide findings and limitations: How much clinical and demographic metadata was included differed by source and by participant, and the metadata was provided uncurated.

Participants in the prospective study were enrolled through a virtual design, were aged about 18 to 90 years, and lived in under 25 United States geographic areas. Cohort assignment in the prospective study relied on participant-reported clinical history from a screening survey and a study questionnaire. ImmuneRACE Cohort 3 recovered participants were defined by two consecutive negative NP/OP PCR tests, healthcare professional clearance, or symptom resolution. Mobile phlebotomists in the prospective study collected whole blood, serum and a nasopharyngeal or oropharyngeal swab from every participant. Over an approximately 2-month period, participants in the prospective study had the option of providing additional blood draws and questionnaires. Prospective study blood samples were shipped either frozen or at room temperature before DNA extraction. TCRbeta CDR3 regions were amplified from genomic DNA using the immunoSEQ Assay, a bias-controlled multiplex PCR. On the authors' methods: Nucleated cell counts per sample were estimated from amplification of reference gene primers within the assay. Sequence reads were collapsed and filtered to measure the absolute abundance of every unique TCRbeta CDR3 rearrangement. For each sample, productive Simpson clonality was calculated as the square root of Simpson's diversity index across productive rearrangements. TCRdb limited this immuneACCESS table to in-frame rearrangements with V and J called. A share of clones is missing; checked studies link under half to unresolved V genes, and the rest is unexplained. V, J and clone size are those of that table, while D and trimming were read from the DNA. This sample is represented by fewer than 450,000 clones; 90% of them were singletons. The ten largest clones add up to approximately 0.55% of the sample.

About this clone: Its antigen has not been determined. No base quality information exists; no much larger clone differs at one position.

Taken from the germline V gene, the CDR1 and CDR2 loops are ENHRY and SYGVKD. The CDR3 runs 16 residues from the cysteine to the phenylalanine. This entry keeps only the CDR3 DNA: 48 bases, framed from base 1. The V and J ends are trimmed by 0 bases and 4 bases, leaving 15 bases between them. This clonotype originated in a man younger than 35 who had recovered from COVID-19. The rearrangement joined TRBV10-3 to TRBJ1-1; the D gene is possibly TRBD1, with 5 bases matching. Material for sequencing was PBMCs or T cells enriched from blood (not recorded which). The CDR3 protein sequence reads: CAISESTPGGGTEAFF. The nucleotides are TGTGCCATCAGTGAGTCGACTCCTGGGGGAGGCACTGAAGCTTTCTTT.